Listed below are T cell receptor beta chains from one sample, sequenced in a study of shared clonotypes between healthy human individuals. Only in-frame clones appear in the TCRdb table, and some are missing; sequencing was by immunoSEQ multiplex PCR. The sample yields some 2.3 million clones, 93% seen once. Sequencing was carried out using naive CD4+ T cells from PBMCs. The receptors here all came from a man between 18 and 29 years old in good health. Some clones in this sample may be carry-over from other donors' samples. Both conserved end residues are part of each CDR3. The D gene is left open where the match is weak.

v_call: TRBV30
d_call: TRBD2
j_call: TRBJ2-7
cdr3_aa: CAWSESGGFYEQYF
cdr3_nt: TGTGCCTGGAGTGAGTCGGGGGGGTTCTACGAGCAGTACTTC

v_call: TRBV7-8
d_call: NA
j_call: TRBJ1-2
cdr3_aa: CASSLEDMVYTF
cdr3_nt: TGTGCCAGCAGCTTAGAGGACATGGTCTACACCTTC

v_call: TRBV28
d_call: TRBD2
j_call: TRBJ2-7
cdr3_aa: CASSLSGPYYEQYF
cdr3_nt: TGTGCCAGCAGTCTTAGCGGGCCCTACTACGAGCAGTACTTC

v_call: TRBV5-1
d_call: NA
j_call: TRBJ2-4
cdr3_aa: CASKDTGQNIQYF
cdr3_nt: TGCGCCAGTAAGGACACGGGCCAAAACATTCAGTACTTC

v_call: TRBV4-1
d_call: NA
j_call: TRBJ1-1
cdr3_aa: CASSPLPLGIAEAFF
cdr3_nt: TGCGCCAGCAGCCCATTGCCCTTGGGGATCGCTGAAGCTTTCTTT

v_call: TRBV10-3
d_call: TRBD2
j_call: TRBJ2-1
cdr3_aa: CAISGTSGRGGRDNEQFF
cdr3_nt: TGTGCCATCAGTGGGACTAGCGGGAGAGGGGGGCGGGACAATGAGCAGTTCTTC

v_call: TRBV28
d_call: NA
j_call: TRBJ2-1
cdr3_aa: CASSLPAGSERNEQFF
cdr3_nt: TGTGCCAGCAGTCTCCCCGCGGGGAGCGAGAGGAATGAGCAGTTCTTC

v_call: TRBV27
d_call: NA
j_call: TRBJ2-7
cdr3_aa: CASSFGGPGSYEQYF
cdr3_nt: TGTGCCAGCAGTTTTGGGGGGCCTGGGTCCTACGAGCAGTACTTC

v_call: TRBV7-2
d_call: NA
j_call: TRBJ1-5
cdr3_aa: CASSLRQAGGQPQHF
cdr3_nt: TGTGCCAGCAGCTTGAGGCAGGCCGGGGGTCAGCCCCAGCATTTT

v_call: TRBV28
d_call: NA
j_call: TRBJ2-7
cdr3_aa: CASMRRDPYEQYF
cdr3_nt: TGTGCCAGCATGCGGCGGGACCCCTACGAGCAGTACTTC

v_call: TRBV5-4
d_call: NA
j_call: TRBJ2-3
cdr3_aa: CASSLGPGPPTDTQYF
cdr3_nt: TGTGCCAGCAGCTTGGGACCGGGACCCCCCACAGATACGCAGTATTTT

v_call: TRBV6-6
d_call: TRBD2
j_call: TRBJ2-1
cdr3_aa: CASSPRLAEHYNEQFF
cdr3_nt: TGTGCCAGCAGTCCTCGACTAGCGGAGCACTACAATGAGCAGTTCTTC